The sequence of this T cell receptor (beta chain) was determined in a study of shared clonotypes between healthy human individuals. Trimming removed 0 bases from V and 3 bases from J; junction bases left unmatched: 6. Germline V CDR1 and CDR2: MNHNS, SASEGT. The CDR3 sequence is 17 residues long. Clones were sequenced by immunoSEQ multiplex PCR, and TCRdb holds only the in-frame ones, with some missing. This sample has fewer than 700,000 clones; roughly four fifths occur once, and the top ten carry about 12%. J is TRBJ1-5 and V is TRBV6-1; 9 bases are a match to TRBD1. Material for sequencing was PBMCs. The TCR comes from a woman aged 40 to 50 in good health. Some clones in this sample may be carry-over from other donors' samples. The DNA of the CDR3 is TGTGCCAGCAGTGAAGCCGGGACAGGGCCCCACAATCAGCCCCAGCATTTT. This translates into CASSEAGTGPHNQPQHF.